Listed below are T cell receptor beta chains from one sample, sequenced in a study of beta chain features in type 1 diabetes. Produced via immunoSEQ multiplex PCR; TCRdb's table is partial and in-frame only. The sample has about 700,000 clones, 13% seen once. Material for sequencing was naive CD4+ T cells from blood. All receptors come from a young man with type 1 diabetes. CDR3s include the opening cysteine and the closing phenylalanine or tryptophan. D genes are given only for firm matches. Clone size, where shown, is once, few, many, or a class for clones that have expanded.

TRBV18	TRBJ2-6	.	TRBD1	TGTGCCAGCTCCTGGGGACAGAGAAGCTCTGGGGCCAACGTCCTGACTTTC	CASSWGQRSSGANVLTF
TRBV7-3	TRBJ1-6	.	.	TGTGCCAGCAGCTTAAACGGCGAATTTTCACCCCTCCACTTT	CASSLNGEFSPLHF
TRBV28	TRBJ2-7	.	.	TGTGCCAGCAGCCTCGGTAGGACCTACGAGCAGTACTTC	CASSLGRTYEQYF
TRBV28	TRBJ2-3	few	.	TGTGCCAGCAGTCCTCACCTTAGCACAGATACGCAGTATTTT	CASSPHLSTDTQYF
TRBV20-1	TRBJ1-2	.	.	TGCAGTGCTAGAGGATACTATGGCTACACCTTC	CSARGYYGYTF
TRBV7-9	TRBJ1-6	.	.	TGTGCCAGCAGCTTAGGTTGGGGAGATTCACCCCTCCACTTT	CASSLGWGDSPLHF
TRBV9	TRBJ1-1	.	TRBD1	TGTGCCAGCAGGGAGGTAGCAGGGGGCTCTGAAGCTTTCTTT	CASREVAGGSEAFF
TRBV7-9	TRBJ2-5	few	TRBD1	TGTGCCAGCAGCCCCCCGGGACAGGGCGGGGAGACCCAGTACTTC	CASSPPGQGGETQYF
TRBV29-1	TRBJ2-6	few	.	TGCAGCGTTGAAGACAGGGGGACTGTTGGGGCCAACGTCCTGACTTTC	CSVEDRGTVGANVLTF
TRBV7-2	TRBJ2-7	.	TRBD2	TGTGCCAGCAGCTTAGCGGCCGGGACTAGCTACGAGCAGTACTTC	CASSLAAGTSYEQYF
TRBV30	TRBJ2-1	.	.	TGTGCCTGGAGTCCCCTAGGGGTGAATGAGCAGTTCTTC	CAWSPLGVNEQFF
TRBV7-9	TRBJ2-5	many	.	TGTGCCAGCAGCTTTCAAGAGACCCAGTACTTC	CASSFQETQYF
TRBV9	TRBJ1-6	.	.	TGTGCCAGCAGCGTAGGAGGGACGTCTTCACCCCTCCACTTT	CASSVGGTSSPLHF
TRBV30	TRBJ1-1	.	.	TGTGCCTGGAGTTTAGGGGGGCTAATGGACACTGAAGCTTTCTTT	CAWSLGGLMDTEAFF
TRBV28	TRBJ2-4	.	.	TGTGCCAGCAGTTTAGCTTTGGGGGAAATAGCCAAAAACATTCAGTACTTC	CASSLALGEIAKNIQYF
TRBV2	TRBJ2-7	few	.	TGTGCCAGCATCTGGAACAGAGACTACGAGCAGTACTTC	CASIWNRDYEQYF
TRBV5-1	TRBJ2-5	.	.	TGCGCCAGCAGCTTGGGGCAACCCCGGGAGACCCAGTACTTC	CASSLGQPRETQYF
TRBV29-1	TRBJ2-7	few	TRBD2	TGCAGCGTAAAGTCTAGCGGGAGTTCCTACGAGCAGTACTTC	CSVKSSGSSYEQYF
TRBV30	TRBJ2-7	few	.	TGTGCCTCGTCCTACGGGGGCTACGAGCAGTACTTC	CASSYGGYEQYF
TRBV7-6	TRBJ2-7	.	TRBD2	TGTGCCAGCAGCTTAGCGCGGCGGGAGGAGCAGTACTTC	CASSLARREEQYF
TRBV18	TRBJ2-7	.	.	TGTGCCAGCTCACCTCCTTCTCGCGAGGAGGAGCAGTACTTC	CASSPPSREEEQYF
TRBV6-4	TRBJ2-4	.	.	TGTGCCAGCAGTGGGGGGGCGGAAAACATTCAGTACTTC	CASSGGAENIQYF
TRBV6-5	TRBJ2-5	few	TRBD1	TGTGCCAGCAGATCCCCGGGACAGGGTCAAGAGACCCAGTACTTC	CASRSPGQGQETQYF
TRBV7-9	TRBJ2-1	.	TRBD1	TGTGCCAGCAGCCCCAGGACAGGGAGCGATGAGCAGTTCTTC	CASSPRTGSDEQFF
TRBV6-5	TRBJ2-6	.	.	TGTGCCAGCAGTTACTTGGGAGAGGGGGCCAACGTCCTGACTTTC	CASSYLGEGANVLTF
TRBV19	TRBJ1-2	few	.	TGTGCCAGTAGTGTAATGAGGTCGGATGGCTACACCTTC	CASSVMRSDGYTF
TRBV7-8	TRBJ2-1	.	.	TGTGCCAGCAGCTTAGCCGGGTCGGGGTACGAGCAGTTCTTC	CASSLAGSGYEQFF
TRBV6-6	TRBJ1-1	few	.	TGTGCCAGCTCCCTATGGGAGGGAGGGAACACTGAAGCTTTCTTT	CASSLWEGGNTEAFF